This TCR beta chain comes out of a study of identical twins. Findings and limits, study-wide: Beta out-of-frame sequences showed weaker excess twin sharing.

This clonotype appeared a few times. Its antigen is not identified. TCRdb independently ran MiXCR on the 5' RACE reads; one entry per CDR3 protein. The repertoire has around 250,000 distinct CDR3 sequences, roughly an eighth of them found once; the top ten carry 4% to 5%. The ends were cut back, 3 bases at V and 4 bases at J, with 12 bases in the middle. This CDR3 spans 13 amino acids. Germline CDR1 and CDR2: DFQATT and SNEGSKA (reference sequence). These data also formed part of another study, on yellow fever vaccine responses in identical twins.

This TCR derives from a woman aged 18-30 years in good health. Sequencing was carried out using memory (CD45RO+) T cells sorted from blood. V usage is TRBV20-1 and J usage is TRBJ1-1; D gene unclear. CDR3 bases: TGCAGTGCTAGTTCTCAGGCCGGCACTGAAGCTTTCTTT. It specifies CSASSQAGTEAFF.